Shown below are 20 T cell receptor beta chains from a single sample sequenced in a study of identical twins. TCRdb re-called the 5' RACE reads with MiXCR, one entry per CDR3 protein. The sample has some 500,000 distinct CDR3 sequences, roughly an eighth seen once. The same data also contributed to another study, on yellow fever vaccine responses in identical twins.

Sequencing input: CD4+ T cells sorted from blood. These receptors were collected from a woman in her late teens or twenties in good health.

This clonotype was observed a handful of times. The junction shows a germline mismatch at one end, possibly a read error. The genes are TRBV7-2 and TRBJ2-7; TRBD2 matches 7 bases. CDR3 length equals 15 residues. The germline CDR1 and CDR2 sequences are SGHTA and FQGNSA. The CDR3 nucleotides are TGTGCCAGCAGCTTACGAGGGAGGGCCTCCGACGAGCAGTACTTC. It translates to CASSLRGRASDEQYF.

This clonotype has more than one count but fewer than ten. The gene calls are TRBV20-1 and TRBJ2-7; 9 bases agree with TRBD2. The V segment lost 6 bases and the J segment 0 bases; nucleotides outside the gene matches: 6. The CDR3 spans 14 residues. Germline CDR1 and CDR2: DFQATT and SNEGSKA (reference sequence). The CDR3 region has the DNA TGCAGTGCCAGTAGCGGGAGCACCTCCTACGAGCAGTACTTC. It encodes CSASSGSTSYEQYF.

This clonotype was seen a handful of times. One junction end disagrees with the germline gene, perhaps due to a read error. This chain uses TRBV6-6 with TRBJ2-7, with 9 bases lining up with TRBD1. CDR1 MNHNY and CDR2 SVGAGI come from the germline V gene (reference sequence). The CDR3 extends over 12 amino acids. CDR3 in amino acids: CASSYSGDRAHF. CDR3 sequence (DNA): TGTGCCAGCAGTTACTCGGGGGACAGGGCGCACTTC.

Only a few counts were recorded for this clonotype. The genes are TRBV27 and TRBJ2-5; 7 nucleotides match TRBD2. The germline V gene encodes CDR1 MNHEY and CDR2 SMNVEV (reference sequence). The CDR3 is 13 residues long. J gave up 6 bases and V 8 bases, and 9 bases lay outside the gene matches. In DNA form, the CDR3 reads TGTGCCAGCGCGAGGGAGGGTCAACAGACCCAGTACTTC. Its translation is CASAREGQQTQYF.

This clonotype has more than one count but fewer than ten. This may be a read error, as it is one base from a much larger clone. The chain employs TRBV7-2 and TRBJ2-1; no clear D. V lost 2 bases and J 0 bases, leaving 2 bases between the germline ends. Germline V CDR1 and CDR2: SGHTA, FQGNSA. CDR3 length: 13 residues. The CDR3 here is CASSLISYNEQFF. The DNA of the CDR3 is TGTGCCAGCAGCTTAATCTCCTACAATGAGCAGTTCTTC.

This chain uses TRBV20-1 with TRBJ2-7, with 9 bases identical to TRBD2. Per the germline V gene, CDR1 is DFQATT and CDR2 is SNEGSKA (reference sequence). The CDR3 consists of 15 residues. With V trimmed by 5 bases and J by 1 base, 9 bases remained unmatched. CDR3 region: CSAVLAGPKSYEQYF. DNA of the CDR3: TGCAGTGCTGTTCTAGCGGGACCGAAATCCTACGAGCAGTACTTC.

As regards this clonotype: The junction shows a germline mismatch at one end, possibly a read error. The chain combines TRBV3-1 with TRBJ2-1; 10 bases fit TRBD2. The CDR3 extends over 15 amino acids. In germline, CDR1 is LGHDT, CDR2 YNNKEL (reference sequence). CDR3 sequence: CASSQVVAGGNQQFF. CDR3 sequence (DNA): TGTGCCAGCAGCCAAGTTGTAGCGGGGGGCAATCAGCAGTTCTTC.

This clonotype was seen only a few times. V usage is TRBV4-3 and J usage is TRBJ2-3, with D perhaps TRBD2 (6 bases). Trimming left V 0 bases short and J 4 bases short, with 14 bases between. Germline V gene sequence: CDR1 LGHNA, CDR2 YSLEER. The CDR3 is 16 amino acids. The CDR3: CASSQDTGVKSDTQYF. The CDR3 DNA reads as TGCGCCAGCAGCCAAGATACGGGAGTAAAATCAGATACGCAGTATTTT.

CDR3: CASSQSYGVEVTQYF. In DNA, the CDR3 is TGCGCCAGCAGCCAATCTTATGGGGTTGAAGTGACCCAGTACTTC. The chain couples TRBV4-1 to TRBJ2-5, with D uncertain. The CDR3 has 15 residues. Per the germline V gene, CDR1 is MGHRA and CDR2 is YSYEKL. Trimming cost V 2 bases and J 7 bases, with 17 bases left between them.

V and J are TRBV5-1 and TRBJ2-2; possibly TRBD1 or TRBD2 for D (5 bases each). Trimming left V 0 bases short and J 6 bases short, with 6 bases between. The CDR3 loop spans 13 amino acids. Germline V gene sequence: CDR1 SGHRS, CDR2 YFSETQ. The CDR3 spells CASSLEGPGELFF. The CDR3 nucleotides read TGCGCCAGCAGCTTGGAGGGACCCGGGGAGCTGTTTTTT.

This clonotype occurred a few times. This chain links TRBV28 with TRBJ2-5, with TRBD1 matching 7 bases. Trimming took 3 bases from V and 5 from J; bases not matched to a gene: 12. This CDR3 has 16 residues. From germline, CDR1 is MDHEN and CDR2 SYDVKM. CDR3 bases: TGTGCCAGCAGTTTGTTGACAGGGAGAGGGGTGGAGACCCAGTACTTC. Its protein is CASSLLTGRGVETQYF.

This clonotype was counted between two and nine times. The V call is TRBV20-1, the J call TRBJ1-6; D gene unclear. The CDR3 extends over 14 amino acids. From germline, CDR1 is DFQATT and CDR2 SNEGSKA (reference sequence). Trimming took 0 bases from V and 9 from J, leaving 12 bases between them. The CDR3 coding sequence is TGCAGTGCTAGAGAGGGTTCGGGAGTTTCACCCCTCCACTTT. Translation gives CSAREGSGVSPLHF.

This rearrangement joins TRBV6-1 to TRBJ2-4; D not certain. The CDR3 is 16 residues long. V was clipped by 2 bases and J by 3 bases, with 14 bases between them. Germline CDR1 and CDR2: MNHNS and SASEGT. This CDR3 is CASSESGRIIKNIQYF. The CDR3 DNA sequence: TGTGCCAGCAGTGAAAGTGGACGGATTATCAAAAACATTCAGTACTTC.

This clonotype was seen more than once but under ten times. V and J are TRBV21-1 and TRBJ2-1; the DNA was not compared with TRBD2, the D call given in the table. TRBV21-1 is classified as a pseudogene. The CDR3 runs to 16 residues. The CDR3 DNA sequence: TGTGCCAGCAGCAATGAGGGACTCACCCCGCACAATGAGCAGTTCTTC. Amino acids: CASSNEGLTPHNEQFF.

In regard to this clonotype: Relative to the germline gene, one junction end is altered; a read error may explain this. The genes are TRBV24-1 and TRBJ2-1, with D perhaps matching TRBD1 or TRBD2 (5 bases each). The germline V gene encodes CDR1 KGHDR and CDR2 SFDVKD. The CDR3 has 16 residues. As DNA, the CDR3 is TGCTGCAGTGCCCAGAGGGACCGGACCTTATACAATGAGCAGTTCTTC. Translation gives CCSAQRDRTLYNEQFF.

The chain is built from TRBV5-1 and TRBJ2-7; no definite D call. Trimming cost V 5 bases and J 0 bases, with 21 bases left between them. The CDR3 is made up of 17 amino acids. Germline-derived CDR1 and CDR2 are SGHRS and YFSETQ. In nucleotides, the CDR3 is TGCGCCAGCAGTCTTTCCCCTATAGCTGTCAGCTCCTACGAGCAGTACTTC. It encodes CASSLSPIAVSSYEQYF. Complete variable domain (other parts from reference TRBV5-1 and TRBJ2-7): KAGVTQTPRYLIKTRGQQVTLSCSPISGHRSVSWYQQTPGQGLQFLFEYFSETQRNKGNFPGRFSGRQFSNSRSEMNVSTLELGDSALYLCASSLSPIAVSSYEQYFGPGTRLTVT.

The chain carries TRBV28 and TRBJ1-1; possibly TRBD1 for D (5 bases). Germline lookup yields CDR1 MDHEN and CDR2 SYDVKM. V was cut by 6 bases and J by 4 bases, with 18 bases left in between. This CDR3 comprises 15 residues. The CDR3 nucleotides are TGTGCCAGCAGACGCCTAGGGACTGACGGCACTGAAGCTTTCTTT. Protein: CASRRLGTDGTEAFF.

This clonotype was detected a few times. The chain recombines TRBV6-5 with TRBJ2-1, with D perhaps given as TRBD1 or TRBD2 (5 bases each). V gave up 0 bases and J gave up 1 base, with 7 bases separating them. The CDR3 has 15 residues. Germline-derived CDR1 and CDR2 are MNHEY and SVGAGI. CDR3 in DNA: TGTGCCAGCAGTTACTCTTGGGGGTCCTACAATGAGCAGTTCTTC. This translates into CASSYSWGSYNEQFF.

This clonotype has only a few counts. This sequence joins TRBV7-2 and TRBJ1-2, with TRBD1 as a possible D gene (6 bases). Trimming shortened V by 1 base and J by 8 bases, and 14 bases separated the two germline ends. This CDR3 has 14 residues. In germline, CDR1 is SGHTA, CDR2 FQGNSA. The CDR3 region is CASSLDREVRGYTF. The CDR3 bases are TGTGCCAGCAGCTTAGACAGGGAGGTGAGAGGCTACACCTTC.

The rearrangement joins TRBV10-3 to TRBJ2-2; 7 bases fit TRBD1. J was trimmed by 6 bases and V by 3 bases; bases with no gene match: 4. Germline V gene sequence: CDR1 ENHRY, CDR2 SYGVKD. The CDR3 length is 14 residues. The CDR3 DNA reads TGTGCCATCAGTGAAGTCAGGGGGTCCGGGGAGCTGTTTTTT. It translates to CAISEVRGSGELFF.